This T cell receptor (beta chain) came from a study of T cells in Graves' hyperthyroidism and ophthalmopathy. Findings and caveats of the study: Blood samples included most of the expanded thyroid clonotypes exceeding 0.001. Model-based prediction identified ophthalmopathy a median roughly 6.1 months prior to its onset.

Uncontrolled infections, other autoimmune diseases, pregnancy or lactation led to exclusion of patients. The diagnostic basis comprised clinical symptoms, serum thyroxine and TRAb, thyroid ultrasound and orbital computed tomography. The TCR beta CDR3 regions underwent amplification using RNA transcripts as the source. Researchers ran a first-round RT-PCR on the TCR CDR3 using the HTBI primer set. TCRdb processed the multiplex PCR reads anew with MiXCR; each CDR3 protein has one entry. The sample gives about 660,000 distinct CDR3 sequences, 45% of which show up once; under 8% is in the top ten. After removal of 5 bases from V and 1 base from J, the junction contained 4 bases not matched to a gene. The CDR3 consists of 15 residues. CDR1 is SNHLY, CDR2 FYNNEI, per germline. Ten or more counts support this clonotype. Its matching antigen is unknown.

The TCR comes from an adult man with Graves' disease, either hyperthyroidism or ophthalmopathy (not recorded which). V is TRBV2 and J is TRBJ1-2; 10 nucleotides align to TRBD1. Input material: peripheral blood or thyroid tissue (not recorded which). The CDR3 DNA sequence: TGTGCCAGCAGTACGGGACAGGGGCATAACTATGGCTACACCTTC. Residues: CASSTGQGHNYGYTF.